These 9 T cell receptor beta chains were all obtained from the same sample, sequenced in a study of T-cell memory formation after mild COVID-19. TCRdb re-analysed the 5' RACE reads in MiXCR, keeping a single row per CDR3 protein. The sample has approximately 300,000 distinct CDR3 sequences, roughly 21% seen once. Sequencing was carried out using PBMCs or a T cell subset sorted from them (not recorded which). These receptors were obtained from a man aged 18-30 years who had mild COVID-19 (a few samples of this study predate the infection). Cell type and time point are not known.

CDR3 loop: CASSLQVTYEQYF. Here the CDR3 DNA reads TGTGCCAGCAGCCTTCAGGTAACCTACGAGCAGTACTTC. This chain joins TRBV5-6 and TRBJ2-7, with D unresolved. The V end lost 4 bases, the J end lost 2 bases, and 10 bases lay between the germline ends. The CDR3 covers 13 residues. CDR1 and CDR2 (germline): SGHDT, YYEEEE.

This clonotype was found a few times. The DNA for the CDR3 is TGTGCCAGCACCCCCCGACAGGGGCTCAATCAGCCCCAGCATTTT. This gives the protein CASTPRQGLNQPQHF. The V gene is TRBV27, the J gene TRBJ1-5; 8 nucleotides agree with TRBD1. V lost 7 bases and J lost 3; bases outside the gene matches: 8. This CDR3 is built from 15 residues. In germline, CDR1 is MNHEY, CDR2 SMNVEV (reference sequence).

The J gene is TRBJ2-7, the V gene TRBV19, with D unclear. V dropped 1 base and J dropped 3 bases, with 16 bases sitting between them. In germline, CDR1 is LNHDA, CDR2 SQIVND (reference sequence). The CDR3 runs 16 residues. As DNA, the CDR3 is TGTGCCAGTAGTATAGTCGAGAGAGTCTCGCTCTACGAGCAGTACTTC. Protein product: CASSIVERVSLYEQYF.

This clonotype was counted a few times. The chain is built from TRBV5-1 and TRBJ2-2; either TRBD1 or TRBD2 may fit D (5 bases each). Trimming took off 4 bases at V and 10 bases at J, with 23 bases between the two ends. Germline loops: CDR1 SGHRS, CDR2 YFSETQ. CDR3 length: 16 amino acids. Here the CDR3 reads CASSPSRDPFGMELFF. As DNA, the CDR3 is TGCGCCAGCAGCCCGTCCCGGGACCCATTCGGTATGGAGCTGTTTTTT.

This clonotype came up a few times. The CDR3 nucleotides read TGCAGCGTTGAAGATTCATCCTACGAGCAGTACTTC. Translation gives CSVEDSSYEQYF. The J gene is TRBJ2-7, the V gene TRBV29-1; D is undetermined. Per germline, CDR1 SQVTM and CDR2 ANQGSEA. There are 12 residues in the CDR3. Trimming pared 0 bases from V and 1 base from J, leaving 4 bases between.

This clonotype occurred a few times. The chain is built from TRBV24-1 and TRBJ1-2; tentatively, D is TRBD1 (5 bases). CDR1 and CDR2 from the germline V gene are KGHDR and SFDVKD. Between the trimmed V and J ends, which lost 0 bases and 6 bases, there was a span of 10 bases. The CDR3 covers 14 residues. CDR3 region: CATSDLRAGHGYTF. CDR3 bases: TGTGCCACCAGTGATTTGCGGGCAGGGCATGGCTACACCTTC.

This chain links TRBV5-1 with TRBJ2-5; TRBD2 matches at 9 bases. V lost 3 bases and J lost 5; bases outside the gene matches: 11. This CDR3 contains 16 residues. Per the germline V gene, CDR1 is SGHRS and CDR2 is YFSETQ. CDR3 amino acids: CASSYPRRGGAETQYF. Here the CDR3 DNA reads TGCGCCAGCAGCTACCCCAGGCGCGGGGGGGCGGAGACCCAGTACTTC.

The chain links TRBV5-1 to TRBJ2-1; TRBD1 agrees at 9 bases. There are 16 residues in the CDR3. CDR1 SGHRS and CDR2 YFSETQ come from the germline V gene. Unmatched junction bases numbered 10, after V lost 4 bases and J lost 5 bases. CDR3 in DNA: TGCGCCAGCAGCGACGGACAGGGGTTTGACAACAATGAGCAGTTCTTC. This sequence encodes CASSDGQGFDNNEQFF.

CDR3 in amino acids: CASSEFGGGYGYTF. The CDR3 bases are TGTGCCAGCAGTGAATTCGGAGGAGGCTATGGCTACACCTTC. The chain links TRBV25-1 to TRBJ1-2, with D uncertain. Germline V lookup: CDR1 MGHDK, CDR2 SYGVNS. Trimming left V 1 base short and J 4 bases short, with 10 bases between. There are 14 residues in the CDR3.